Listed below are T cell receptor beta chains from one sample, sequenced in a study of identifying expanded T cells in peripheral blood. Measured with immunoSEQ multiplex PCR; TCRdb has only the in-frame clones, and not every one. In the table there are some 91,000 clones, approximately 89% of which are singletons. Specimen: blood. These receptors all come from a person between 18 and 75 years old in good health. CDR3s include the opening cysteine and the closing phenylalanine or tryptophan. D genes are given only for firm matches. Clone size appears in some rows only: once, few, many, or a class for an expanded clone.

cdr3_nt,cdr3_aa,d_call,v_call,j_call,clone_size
TGTGCCAGCAGCTTGGTTTCCGGACAGCCCCAGCATTTT,CASSLVSGQPQHF,-,TRBV5-8,TRBJ1-5,-
TGTGCCAGCAGCTTTTCAGGGAGGGAACAGCCCCAGCATTTT,CASSFSGREQPQHF,-,TRBV7-9,TRBJ1-5,-
TGTGCCAGTAGTCTGGGACTAGCGGAACTCCCAGTAGCCAAAAACATTCAGTACTTC,CASSLGLAELPVAKNIQYF,TRBD2,TRBV19,TRBJ2-4,-
TGCGCCAGCAGCTTTTTATCCGGGGGGTTAAGATACAATGAGCAGTTCTTC,CASSFLSGGLRYNEQFF,TRBD2,TRBV5-1,TRBJ2-1,once
TGTGCCAGCAGCTTCCGGGGGGCGGAGGAAAAACTGTTTTTT,CASSFRGAEEKLFF,-,TRBV5-5,TRBJ1-4,-
TGTGCCAGCTCACCCAACAGGGCGAGCTCCTACAATGAGCAGTTCTTC,CASSPNRASSYNEQFF,-,TRBV18,TRBJ2-1,-
TGCGCCAGCAGCCCAAGATCCTCTGGGGCCAACGTCCTGACTTTC,CASSPRSSGANVLTF,-,TRBV5-1,TRBJ2-6,-
TGTGCCAGCAGACAGGGGGCGGGGGTCGTAGCTTTCTTT,CASRQGAGVVAFF,TRBD1,TRBV6-5,TRBJ1-1,-
TGCGCCAGCGGCTGGACAGCTCAGCATTTT,CASGWTAQHF,-,TRBV10-1,TRBJ1-5,-
TGTGCCAGTAGTATAGCCCGGGACCAATACTACGAGCAGTACTTC,CASSIARDQYYEQYF,-,TRBV19,TRBJ2-7,-
TGCGCCAGCAGCCCGGGGGGCAGGGACGGTTCTGGAAACACCATATATTTT,CASSPGGRDGSGNTIYF,-,TRBV7-3,TRBJ1-3,once
TGTGCCAGCAGCTTGACTAGCGGGGGGGCAGATACGCAGTATTTT,CASSLTSGGADTQYF,TRBD2,TRBV5-4,TRBJ2-3,-
TGCGCCAGCAGCTTGGCCTTAACAGAAGGGGGAAAAGAGACCCAGTACTTC,CASSLALTEGGKETQYF,-,TRBV5-1,TRBJ2-5,-
TGCGCCAGCAGCCCAATGATACAATTACAAGAGACCCAGTACTTC,CASSPMIQLQETQYF,-,TRBV4-1,TRBJ2-5,few
TGTGCCAGCAGCTTACGATTAATCGGTCCTGGCACAGATACGCAGTATTTT,CASSLRLIGPGTDTQYF,-,TRBV7-8,TRBJ2-3,-
TGTGCCGAAGGACTAGCGGGGAACACCGGGGAGCTGTTTTTT,CAEGLAGNTGELFF,TRBD2,TRBV30,TRBJ2-2,-
TGTGCCAGCACCCGTACGGGAGGGGGGGGCGATGAGCAGTTCTTC,CASTRTGGGGDEQFF,TRBD2,TRBV6-1,TRBJ2-1,-
TGTGCCAGCAGGCGAGGCCTAGCTACAGATACGCAGTATTTT,CASRRGLATDTQYF,-,TRBV6-5,TRBJ2-3,once
TGTGCCAGCAGGACAGGGGGCGACACCGGGGAGCTGTTTTTT,CASRTGGDTGELFF,TRBD1,TRBV25-1,TRBJ2-2,few
TGTGCCAGCAGCGTAGAGGAGAGCACTGAAGCTTTCTTT,CASSVEESTEAFF,-,TRBV7-3,TRBJ1-1,-
TGCAGCGTTGAAGATGGGCAGGGGAAGAGCAATCAGCCCCAGCATTTT,CSVEDGQGKSNQPQHF,-,TRBV29-1,TRBJ1-5,-
TGTGCCAGCAGCCCCGACAGAAATTATGGCTACACCTTC,CASSPDRNYGYTF,-,TRBV9,TRBJ1-2,once
TGCGCCAGCAGCCAAGGGGCACACAATTCACCCCTCCACTTT,CASSQGAHNSPLHF,-,TRBV4-1,TRBJ1-6,-
TGTGCCAGCAGCACGGGACTGAGGAACACCGGGGAGCTGTTTTTT,CASSTGLRNTGELFF,-,TRBV5-4,TRBJ2-2,-
TGTGCCAGCCTCCTGACAGGGGGAAGTCAGCCCCAGCATTTT,CASLLTGGSQPQHF,TRBD1,TRBV2,TRBJ1-5,-
TGTGCCAGTACCCAAGGGGCACCCAATCAGCCCCAGCATTTT,CASTQGAPNQPQHF,-,TRBV19,TRBJ1-5,-
TGTGCCAGCAGTTACCGCCAGGACTATGGCTACACCTTC,CASSYRQDYGYTF,-,TRBV6-6,TRBJ1-2,-
TGTGCCAGCAGCTTGGCGACCAGCTCTGGAAACACCATATATTTT,CASSLATSSGNTIYF,-,TRBV5-6,TRBJ1-3,-
TGTGCCAGCAGCTTGGCGGAGAGGGTTGGCGGGGAGCTGTTTTTT,CASSLAERVGGELFF,-,TRBV5-4,TRBJ2-2,-
TGTGCCAGCAGTACCGAAGACATCACTGAAGCTTTCTTT,CASSTEDITEAFF,-,TRBV5-6,TRBJ1-1,-
TGCGCCAGCACGGACAGCCAGCCTTTAGCAAAACTGTTTTTT,CASTDSQPLAKLFF,-,TRBV4-1,TRBJ1-4,-
TGCAGCGTTGAAAACCAGGGCTGGGGCTATGGCTACACCTTC,CSVENQGWGYGYTF,-,TRBV29-1,TRBJ1-2,-
TGTGCCAGCAGCTTAACAGAAAACTATGGCTACACCTTC,CASSLTENYGYTF,-,TRBV11-2,TRBJ1-2,-
TGTGCCAGCAGCGCGCCGGCTACAGGGTCGGGCACTGAAGCTTTCTTT,CASSAPATGSGTEAFF,-,TRBV9,TRBJ1-1,-
TGTGCCAGCAGTGAATTAGGGGGGCCCGGGGAGCTGTTTTTT,CASSELGGPGELFF,-,TRBV6-1,TRBJ2-2,-
TGTGCCAGCAGTTACAACAGGGGGGCGACTGAAGCTTTCTTT,CASSYNRGATEAFF,TRBD1,TRBV6-5,TRBJ1-1,-
TGTGCCAGAAGCTTGGACAGGGGCGAATTCGACTATGGCTACACCTTC,CARSLDRGEFDYGYTF,TRBD1,TRBV5-3,TRBJ1-2,-
TGTGCCAGTAGTATGGGAGAGGCCTATGGCTACACCTTC,CASSMGEAYGYTF,-,TRBV19,TRBJ1-2,-
TGTGCCTGGAGTGTACTTGGTGCAGGAGCCCAGCAGCCCCAGCATTTT,CAWSVLGAGAQQPQHF,-,TRBV30,TRBJ1-5,-
TGTGCCAGCAGTTTATGGAGTAGCGGGGGGGCTGGTACGCAGTATTTT,CASSLWSSGGAGTQYF,TRBD2,TRBV28,TRBJ2-3,-
TGTGCCAGCAGCCCATTGGACTGGGACAATGAGCAGTTCTTC,CASSPLDWDNEQFF,-,TRBV7-9,TRBJ2-1,-
TGTGCCAGCAGTTCCCTCATGGCGCGAGGGAACCCCTCCTATGGCTACACCTTC,CASSSLMARGNPSYGYTF,-,TRBV28,TRBJ1-2,-
TGTGCCACCAGCAGAGGGGGAGCAGATAACCTCTGGGGCTACACCTTC,CATSRGGADNLWGYTF,-,TRBV15,TRBJ1-2,few
TGTGCCAGTAGTATTACCACAGGGGGCGCAGATACGCAGTATTTT,CASSITTGGADTQYF,TRBD1,TRBV19,TRBJ2-3,-
TGCGCCAGCAGCTCGGCTCAGGGGAACACCGGGGAGCTGTTTTTT,CASSSAQGNTGELFF,-,TRBV5-1,TRBJ2-2,-
TGCGCCAGCAGCTTGACCGGACAGATCCAAGAGACCCAGTACTTC,CASSLTGQIQETQYF,-,TRBV5-1,TRBJ2-5,-
TGTGCCAGCTATAATCAGCCCCAGCATTTT,CASYNQPQHF,-,TRBV28,TRBJ1-5,once
TGTGCCAGCAGTCTACTAGCGGGAAATGTTTACGAGCAGTACTTC,CASSLLAGNVYEQYF,TRBD2,TRBV28,TRBJ2-7,-
TGCGCCAGCAGCTTGGCCGGGCAGGAGCCACAAGAGACCCAGTACTTC,CASSLAGQEPQETQYF,-,TRBV5-1,TRBJ2-5,once
TGTGCCAGCAGACTTAGGACAGGTTCCTACGAGCAGTACTTC,CASRLRTGSYEQYF,TRBD1,TRBV11-1,TRBJ2-7,-
TGTGCCAGCAGCGCCACCTCGGCAACCCTTACTGAAGCTTTCTTT,CASSATSATLTEAFF,-,TRBV9,TRBJ1-1,-
TGTGCCAGCAGCTTAGCCCCCCCGGCTAGCAGCTCCACAGATACGCAGTATTTT,CASSLAPPASSSTDTQYF,-,TRBV7-3,TRBJ2-3,-
TGTGCCTGGAGTACAGGGGGCTCTGGGGCCAACGTCCTGACTTTC,CAWSTGGSGANVLTF,TRBD1,TRBV30,TRBJ2-6,-
TGTGCCAGCAGCTTAGTAGGGGGGACTACGATTTTGTACGAGCAGTACTTC,CASSLVGGTTILYEQYF,-,TRBV7-9,TRBJ2-7,once
TGTGCCAGCAGCTCCGGGACAGGGAGATCCTACGAGCAGTACTTC,CASSSGTGRSYEQYF,-,TRBV12-1,TRBJ2-7,once
TGTGCCAGCGGGGGGGTAGGGCGGTCTGGGGCCAACGTCCTGACTTTC,CASGGVGRSGANVLTF,TRBD2,TRBV28,TRBJ2-6,-
TGTGCCAGCAGTTACTCCGGGACAGGAGAGACCCAGTACTTC,CASSYSGTGETQYF,TRBD1,TRBV6-6,TRBJ2-5,few
TGTGCCAGAGGCAATGAGCAGTTCTTC,CARGNEQFF,-,TRBV3-1/TRBV3-2,TRBJ2-1,-
TGTGCCAGTATATGGCGTAATGAGCAGTTCTTC,CASIWRNEQFF,-,TRBV19,TRBJ2-1,once